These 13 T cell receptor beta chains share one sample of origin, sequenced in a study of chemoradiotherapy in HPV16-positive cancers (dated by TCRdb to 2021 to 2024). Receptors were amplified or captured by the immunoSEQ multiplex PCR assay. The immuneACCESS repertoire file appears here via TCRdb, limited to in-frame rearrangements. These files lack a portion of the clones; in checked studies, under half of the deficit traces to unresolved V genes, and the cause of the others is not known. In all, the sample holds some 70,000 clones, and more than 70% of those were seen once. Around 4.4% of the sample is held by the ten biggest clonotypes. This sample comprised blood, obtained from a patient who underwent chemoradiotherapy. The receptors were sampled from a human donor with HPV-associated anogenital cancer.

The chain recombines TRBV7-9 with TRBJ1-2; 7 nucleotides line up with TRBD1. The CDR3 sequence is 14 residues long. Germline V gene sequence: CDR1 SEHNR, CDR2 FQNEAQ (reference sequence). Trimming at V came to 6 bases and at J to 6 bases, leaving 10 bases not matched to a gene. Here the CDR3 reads CASSLDRLGNGYTF. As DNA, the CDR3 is TGTGCCAGCAGTTTGGACAGGCTGGGGAATGGCTACACCTTC.

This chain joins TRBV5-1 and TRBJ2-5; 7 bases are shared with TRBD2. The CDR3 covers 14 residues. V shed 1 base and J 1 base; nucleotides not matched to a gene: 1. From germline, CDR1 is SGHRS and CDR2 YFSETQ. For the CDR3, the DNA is TGCGCCAGCAGCTTGTCGGGAGGCCAAGAGACCCAGTACTTC. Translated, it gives CASSLSGGQETQYF. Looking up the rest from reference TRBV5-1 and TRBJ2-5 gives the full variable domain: KAGVTQTPRYLIKTRGQQVTLSCSPISGHRSVSWYQQTPGQGLQFLFEYFSETQRNKGNFPGRFSGRQFSNSRSEMNVSTLELGDSALYLCASSLSGGQETQYFGPGTRLLVL.

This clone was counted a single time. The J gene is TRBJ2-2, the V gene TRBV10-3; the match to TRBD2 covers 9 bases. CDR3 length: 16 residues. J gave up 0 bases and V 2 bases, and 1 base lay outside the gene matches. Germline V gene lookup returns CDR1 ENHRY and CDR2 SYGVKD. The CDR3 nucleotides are TGTGCCATCAGTGAGGCTAGCGGGACGAACACCGGGGAGCTGTTTTTT. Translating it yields CAISEASGTNTGELFF.

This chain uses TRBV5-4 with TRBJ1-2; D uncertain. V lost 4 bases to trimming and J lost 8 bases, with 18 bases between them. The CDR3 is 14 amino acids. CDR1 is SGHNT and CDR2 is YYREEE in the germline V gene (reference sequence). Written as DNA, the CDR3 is TGTGCCAGCAGCCAAATTGGACGAACGGCAGGCTACACCTTC. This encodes CASSQIGRTAGYTF.

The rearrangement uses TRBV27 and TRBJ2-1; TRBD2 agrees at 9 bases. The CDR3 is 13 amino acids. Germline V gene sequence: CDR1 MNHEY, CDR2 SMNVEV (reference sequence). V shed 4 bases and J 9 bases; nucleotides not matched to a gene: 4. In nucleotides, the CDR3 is TGTGCCAGCAGTTATAGCGGGAGTCCTGAGCAGTTCTTC. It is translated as CASSYSGSPEQFF.

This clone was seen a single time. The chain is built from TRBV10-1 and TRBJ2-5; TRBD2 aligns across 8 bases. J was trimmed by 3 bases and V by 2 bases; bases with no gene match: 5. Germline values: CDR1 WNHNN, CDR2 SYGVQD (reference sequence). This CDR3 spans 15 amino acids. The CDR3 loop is CASSEAGSGKETQYF. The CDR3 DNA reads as TGCGCCAGCAGTGAGGCGGGTAGCGGGAAAGAGACCCAGTACTTC.

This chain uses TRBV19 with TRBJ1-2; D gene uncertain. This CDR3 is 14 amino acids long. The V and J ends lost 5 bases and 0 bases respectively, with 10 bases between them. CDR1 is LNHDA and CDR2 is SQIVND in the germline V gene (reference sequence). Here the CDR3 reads CASSPPGANYGYTF. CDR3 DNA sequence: TGTGCCAGTAGTCCCCCAGGAGCTAACTATGGCTACACCTTC.

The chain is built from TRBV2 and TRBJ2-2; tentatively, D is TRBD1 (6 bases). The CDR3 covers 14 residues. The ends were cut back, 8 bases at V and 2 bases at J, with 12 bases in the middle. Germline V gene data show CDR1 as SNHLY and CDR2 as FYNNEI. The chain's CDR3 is CASAATGNTGELFF. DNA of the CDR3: TGTGCCAGCGCCGCGACAGGCAACACCGGGGAGCTGTTTTTT.

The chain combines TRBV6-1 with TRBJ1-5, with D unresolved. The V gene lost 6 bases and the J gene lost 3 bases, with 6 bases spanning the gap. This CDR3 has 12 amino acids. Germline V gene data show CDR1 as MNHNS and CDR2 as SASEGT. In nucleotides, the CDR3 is TGTGCCAGCAGAGGGTTCAATCAGCCCCAGCATTTT. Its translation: CASRGFNQPQHF.

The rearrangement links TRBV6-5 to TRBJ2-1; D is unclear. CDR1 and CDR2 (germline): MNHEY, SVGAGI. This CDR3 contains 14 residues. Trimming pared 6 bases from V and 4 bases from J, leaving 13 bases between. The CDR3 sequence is CASRSNSLYNEQFF. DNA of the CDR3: TGTGCCAGCAGGAGTAACAGCTTATACAATGAGCAGTTCTTC.

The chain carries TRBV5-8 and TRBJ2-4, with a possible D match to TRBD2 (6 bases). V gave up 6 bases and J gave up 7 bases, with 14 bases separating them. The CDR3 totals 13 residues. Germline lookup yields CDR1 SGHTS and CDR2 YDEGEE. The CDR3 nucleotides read TGTGCCAGCACCTCGGGGGAGATTAACATTCAGTACTTC. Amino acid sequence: CASTSGEINIQYF.

CDR3 residues: CASSAPTGGEQYF. Here the CDR3 DNA reads TGTGCCAGCAGCGCCCCCACAGGAGGCGAGCAGTACTTC. The rearrangement uses TRBV2 and TRBJ2-7; D possibly uses TRBD1 or TRBD2 (5 bases each). Trimming left V 6 bases short and J 6 bases short, with 15 bases between. CDR3 length equals 13 residues. Looked up from germline, CDR1 is SNHLY and CDR2 is FYNNEI.

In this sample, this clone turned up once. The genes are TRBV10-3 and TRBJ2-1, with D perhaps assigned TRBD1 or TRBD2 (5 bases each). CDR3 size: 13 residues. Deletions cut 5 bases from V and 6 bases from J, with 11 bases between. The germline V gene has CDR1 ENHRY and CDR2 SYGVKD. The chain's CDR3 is CAISSERGNEQFF. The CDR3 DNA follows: TGTGCCATCAGTAGTGAGAGGGGCAATGAGCAGTTCTTC.